Following are 6 T cell receptor beta chains from one sample sequenced in a study of blood T cell repertoires in COVID-19. Some clones are missing from TCRdb's copy, which holds only in-frame ones; the method was immunoSEQ multiplex PCR. The data contain 200,000 to 250,000 clones, over 80% of them singletons. Sequenced material: peripheral blood. The receptors originated from a woman between 25 and 40 years old with COVID-19, enrolled during active disease.

The gene calls are TRBV2 and TRBJ2-5, with 7 bases fitting TRBD2. Losses at the gene ends were 8 bases for V and 7 bases for J; bases not matched to a gene: 13. The CDR3 sequence is 14 residues long. The germline V gene has CDR1 SNHLY and CDR2 FYNNEI. The CDR3 bases are TGTGCCAGCGGACCTCTAGCGGCGGGAGCGACCCAGTACTTC. It codes for CASGPLAAGATQYF.

The V call is TRBV3-1 (or the pseudogene TRBV3-2), the J call TRBJ2-5; possibly TRBD2 for D (5 bases). The CDR3 loop spans 18 amino acids. Looked up from germline, CDR1 is LGHDT and CDR2 is YNNKEL (reference sequence). With 4 bases removed from V and 0 bases from J, the gap between germline ends came to 21 bases. The CDR3 spells CASSLRVGAGPYQETQYF. The CDR3 coding sequence is TGTGCCAGCAGCCTGAGGGTCGGTGCGGGCCCGTACCAAGAGACCCAGTACTTC.

The chain combines TRBV5-1 with TRBJ2-5; possible D gene TRBD1, 6 bases. V was cut by 4 bases and J by 5 bases, with 21 bases left in between. The germline CDR1 and CDR2 sequences are SGHRS and YFSETQ. This CDR3 has 16 residues. The CDR3 nucleotides read TGCGCCAGCAGCGGCACGTGGGGGCAGGATTTGGAGACCCAGTACTTC. Amino acids: CASSGTWGQDLETQYF.

V is TRBV7-3 and J is TRBJ1-5; the D gene is possibly TRBD1 (6 bases). V shed 0 bases and J shed 1 base, with 13 bases lying between them. Germline values: CDR1 SGHTA, CDR2 FQGTGA. The CDR3 is made up of 17 amino acids. The CDR3 DNA is TGTGCCAGCAGCTTAACCCGGACAGTAGAGAGCAATCAGCCCCAGCATTTT. Protein product: CASSLTRTVESNQPQHF.

The V call is TRBV18, the J call TRBJ1-1; tentatively, D is TRBD1 (6 bases). Trimming cost V 8 bases and J 1 base, with 11 bases left between them. The CDR3 consists of 13 residues. Germline assignment: CDR1 KGHSH and CDR2 LQKENI. CDR3 bases: TGTGCCAGCCTCATAGGGGGGAACACTGAAGCTTTCTTT. It codes for CASLIGGNTEAFF. The complete variable domain, with remaining parts taken from reference TRBV18 and TRBJ1-1, reads NAGVMQNPRHLVRRRGQEARLRCSPMKGHSHVYWYRQLPEEGLKFMVYLQKENIIDESGMPKERFSAEFPKEGPSILRIQQVVRGDSAAYFCASLIGGNTEAFFGQGTRLTVV.

The V and J genes are TRBV19 and TRBJ2-3; no firm D call. Trimming left V 5 bases short and J 0 bases short, with 15 bases between. The CDR3 contains 16 residues. Per the germline V gene, CDR1 is LNHDA and CDR2 is SQIVND (reference sequence). The CDR3 sequence: CASSQDPDGSTDTQYF. The CDR3 DNA reads TGTGCCAGTAGTCAGGATCCGGATGGTAGCACAGATACGCAGTATTTT.